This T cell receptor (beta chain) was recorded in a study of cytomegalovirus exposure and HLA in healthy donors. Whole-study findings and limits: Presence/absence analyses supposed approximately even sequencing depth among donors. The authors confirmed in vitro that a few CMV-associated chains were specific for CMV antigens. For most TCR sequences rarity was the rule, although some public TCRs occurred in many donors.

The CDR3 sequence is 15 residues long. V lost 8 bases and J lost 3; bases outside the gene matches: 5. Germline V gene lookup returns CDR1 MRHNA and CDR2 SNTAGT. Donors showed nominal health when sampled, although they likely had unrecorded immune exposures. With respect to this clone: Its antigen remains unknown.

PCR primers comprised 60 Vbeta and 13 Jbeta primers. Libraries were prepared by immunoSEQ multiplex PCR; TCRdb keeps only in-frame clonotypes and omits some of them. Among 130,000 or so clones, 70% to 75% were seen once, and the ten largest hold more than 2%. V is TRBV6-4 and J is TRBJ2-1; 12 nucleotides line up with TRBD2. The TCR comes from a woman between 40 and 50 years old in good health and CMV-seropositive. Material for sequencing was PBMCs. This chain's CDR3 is CASSLTSGSYNEQFF. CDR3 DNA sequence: TGTGCCAGCTCCCTGACTAGCGGGAGCTACAATGAGCAGTTCTTC.